The 30 T cell receptor beta chains in this list originate from one sample, sequenced in a study of cytomegalovirus exposure and HLA in healthy donors (dated by TCRdb to about 2017). Library prep was done by the immunoSEQ multiplex PCR assay. For the multiplex PCR, a mixture combining 60 forward primers for TCR Vbeta segments and 13 reverse primers for TCR Jbeta segments was used. TCRdb took over this immuneACCESS table, retaining in-frame rearrangements with V and J assigned. Such tables are incomplete; in checked studies, under half of the missing clones stem from an unresolved V gene, and the remainder is unexplained. The sample table contains roughly 70,000 clones; only one count was recorded for roughly four fifths of them. The ten top clones hold around an eighth of the sample. Sequencing was done on a sample of PBMCs. Every receptor here comes from a man in his 70s in good health and CMV-seronegative.

The rearrangement uses TRBV4-3 and TRBJ2-7; 11 positions match TRBD1. Looked up from germline, CDR1 is LGHNA and CDR2 is YSLEER. Trimming took 0 bases from V and 6 from J; bases not matched to a gene: 19. The CDR3 loop spans 20 amino acids. CDR3 residues: CASSQEGQGEKFGEVVEQYF. The CDR3 region has the DNA TGCGCCAGCAGCCAAGAGGGACAGGGGGAAAAGTTCGGGGAGGTGGTCGAGCAGTACTTC.

The chain recombines TRBV5-4 with TRBJ2-1, with D perhaps TRBD2 (6 bases). Germline CDR1 reads SGHNT; CDR2 reads YYREEE (reference sequence). Trimming left V 4 bases short and J 9 bases short, with 11 bases between. The CDR3 extends over 12 amino acids. The CDR3 here is CASSPGLGEQFF. Written as DNA, the CDR3 is TGTGCCAGCAGCCCGGGACTCGGTGAGCAGTTCTTC.

V and J are TRBV19 and TRBJ1-5; 8 bases agree with TRBD1. The CDR3 is made up of 15 amino acids. Germline assignment: CDR1 LNHDA and CDR2 SQIVND (reference sequence). The V and J ends lost 5 bases and 0 bases, in that order; junction bases with no gene match: 3. CDR3 nucleotides: TGTGCCAGTAGTCAGGACAGGGCTAGCAATCAGCCCCAGCATTTT. Amino acids: CASSQDRASNQPQHF.

The DNA of the CDR3 is TGTGCCAGCAATGACAGGGGGCACGAGACCCAGTACTTC. Amino acids: CASNDRGHETQYF. The chain joins TRBV6-1 to TRBJ2-5; 10 bases agree with TRBD1. V trimming: 7 bases; J trimming: 5 bases; junction bases outside the gene matches: 4. The CDR3 runs to 13 residues. CDR1 is MNHNS and CDR2 is SASEGT in the germline V gene.

The sample holds a few counts of this clone. The J gene is TRBJ2-5, the V gene TRBV7-8, with a weak D call TRBD2 (5 bases). This CDR3 has 14 amino acids. V lost 5 bases, J lost 5 bases, and 15 bases lay in between. From germline, CDR1 is SGHVS and CDR2 FQNEAQ. The CDR3 protein is CASSPTRVQETQYF. In DNA, the CDR3 is TGTGCCAGCAGCCCCACGAGGGTCCAGGAGACCCAGTACTTC.

V is TRBV7-9 and J is TRBJ1-6, with 9 bases fitting TRBD1. The length of the CDR3 is 14 residues. The J segment lost 10 bases and the V segment lost 2 bases, leaving 3 bases of the junction unmatched. Germline values: CDR1 SEHNR, CDR2 FQNEAQ (reference sequence). The CDR3 loop is CASSLPGQGSPLHF. CDR3 coding DNA: TGTGCCAGCAGCTTACCGGGACAGGGCTCACCCCTCCACTTT.

The chain employs TRBV7-9 and TRBJ2-1, with TRBD2 matching 7 bases. CDR3 size: 17 residues. Per germline, CDR1 SEHNR and CDR2 FQNEAQ (reference sequence). V was pared by 0 bases and J by 1 base, with 6 bases of the junction left unmatched. The CDR3 loop is CASSLAIGLGSYNEQFF. Here the CDR3 DNA reads TGTGCCAGCAGCTTAGCCATCGGACTAGGTTCCTACAATGAGCAGTTCTTC.

Many counts were recorded for this clone. V is TRBV18 and J is TRBJ1-1; D is possibly TRBD1 (6 bases). V lost 8 bases and J lost 3, with 13 bases in between. The CDR3 extends over 13 amino acids. Germline V gene lookup returns CDR1 KGHSH and CDR2 LQKENI. CDR3 region: CASRWGPYTEAFF. CDR3 DNA: TGTGCCAGCCGATGGGGGCCGTACACTGAAGCTTTCTTT.

J is TRBJ1-3 and V is TRBV7-2; D is ambiguous. Per the germline V gene, CDR1 is SGHTA and CDR2 is FQGNSA. This CDR3 comprises 16 residues. V was trimmed by 4 bases and J by 2 bases, leaving 15 bases between them. The CDR3 loop is CASSSTPSLPGNTIYF. The CDR3, as DNA: TGTGCCAGCAGCTCCACCCCGTCACTACCTGGAAACACCATATATTTT.

The V call is TRBV5-4, the J call TRBJ2-2, with TRBD2 as a possible D gene (6 bases). Germline values: CDR1 SGHNT, CDR2 YYREEE (reference sequence). The germline V and J ends were trimmed by 5 bases and 1 base, with 12 bases remaining between them. This CDR3 is built from 15 residues. CDR3 nucleotides: TGTGCCAGCAGGCGGGGCGGGGTGAACACCGGGGAGCTGTTTTTT. It codes for CASRRGGVNTGELFF.

The CDR3 spells CASTKGRSVGYTF. The DNA for the CDR3 is TGTGCCAGCACTAAAGGCAGGTCCGTCGGCTACACCTTC. The genes are TRBV28 and TRBJ1-2, with D unresolved. V was shortened by 7 bases and J by 8 bases, with 17 bases between the two germline ends. There are 13 residues in the CDR3. The germline V gene encodes CDR1 MDHEN and CDR2 SYDVKM.

The chain recombines TRBV5-1 with TRBJ1-1; TRBD1 aligns across 10 bases. This CDR3 region has 15 residues. Germline assignment: CDR1 SGHRS and CDR2 YFSETQ. The V gene end was trimmed by 0 bases and the J gene end by 4 bases; junction bases not matched to a gene: 3. The CDR3 DNA sequence: TGCGCCAGCAGCTTGGGGGACAGGGGCGGCACTGAAGCTTTCTTT. This gives the protein CASSLGDRGGTEAFF.

The chain couples TRBV10-3 to TRBJ2-3; the match to TRBD1 covers 7 bases. The germline V gene has CDR1 ENHRY and CDR2 SYGVKD. The V and J ends lost 0 bases and 4 bases, in that order; junction bases with no gene match: 4. The CDR3 spans 15 residues. The CDR3: CAISESGGASDTQYF. CDR3 nucleotides: TGTGCCATCAGTGAGTCAGGGGGCGCTTCAGATACGCAGTATTTT.

V and J are TRBV6-1 and TRBJ2-7, with 9 positions matching TRBD2. This CDR3 comprises 15 residues. CDR1 is MNHNS and CDR2 is SASEGT in the germline V gene. V shed 3 bases, J shed 0 bases, and the junction held 3 bases outside the gene matches. DNA for the CDR3: TGTGCCAGCAGTGAGGGACTAGCAGACTCCTACGAGCAGTACTTC. It specifies CASSEGLADSYEQYF.

This chain joins TRBV15 and TRBJ2-1; D is possibly TRBD1 (6 bases). CDR3 length equals 14 residues. Germline loops: CDR1 LNHNV, CDR2 YYDKDF (reference sequence). V was clipped by 0 bases and J by 10 bases, with 13 bases between them. The CDR3 protein is CATSREFIQGEQFF. CDR3 DNA sequence: TGTGCCACCAGCAGAGAATTCATACAGGGAGAGCAGTTCTTC.

V is TRBV2 and J is TRBJ1-2; D gene unclear. CDR1 and CDR2 from the germline V gene are SNHLY and FYNNEI. V lost 3 bases, J lost 4 bases, and 9 bases lay in between. The CDR3 runs to 13 residues. CDR3 amino acids: CASSEREIYGYTF. DNA for the CDR3: TGTGCCAGCAGTGAGAGGGAGATCTATGGCTACACCTTC. The variable domain in full, completed from reference TRBV2 and TRBJ1-2, reads EPEVTQTPSHQVTQMGQEVILRCVPISNHLYFYWYRQILGQKVEFLVSFYNNEISEKSEIFDDQFSVERPDGSNFTLKIRSTKLEDSAMYFCASSEREIYGYTFGSGTRLTVV.

The chain links TRBV30 to TRBJ1-5; D unresolved. The V end lost 1 base, the J end lost 5 bases, and 18 bases lay between the germline ends. Germline loops: CDR1 GTSNPN, CDR2 SVGIG (reference sequence). CDR3 size: 16 residues. The CDR3 here is CAWSAPFRGTDQPQHF. CDR3 DNA: TGTGCCTGGAGTGCCCCGTTTCGGGGTACCGATCAGCCCCAGCATTTT.

V gene TRBV12-5 combines with J gene TRBJ1-1; D not resolved. The CDR3 contains 11 residues. CDR1 and CDR2 from the germline V gene are LGHNT and FRNRAP. V lost 0 bases and J 6 bases, leaving 2 bases between the germline ends. The CDR3 sequence: CASGLVSEAFF. The CDR3 DNA is TGTGCTAGTGGTTTGGTCTCTGAAGCTTTCTTT.

This clone has only a few counts. The chain has TRBV7-2 and TRBJ2-7; 7 nucleotides match TRBD2. CDR3 size: 15 residues. V lost 2 bases to trimming and J lost 4 bases; unmatched junction nucleotides: 8. Germline CDR1 SGHTA, CDR2 FQGNSA. The CDR3 DNA reads TGTGCCAGCAGCTTAAAGGGCGGGGGTGGGTACGAGCAGTACTTC. Amino acids: CASSLKGGGGYEQYF.

This CDR3 reads CASTRQGRVRGNTEAFF. As DNA, the CDR3 is TGTGCCAGCACCCGACAGGGGCGGGTTAGGGGGAACACTGAAGCTTTCTTT. The V call is TRBV5-8, the J call TRBJ1-1; 8 bases align to TRBD1. Trimming cost V 6 bases and J 1 base; bases outside gene matches: 14. Germline V gene data show CDR1 as SGHTS and CDR2 as YDEGEE. The CDR3 consists of 17 residues.

The chain joins TRBV18 to TRBJ2-1; 7 bases agree with TRBD2. V lost 3 bases to trimming and J lost 4 bases; unmatched junction nucleotides: 6. Per the germline V gene, CDR1 is KGHSH and CDR2 is LQKENI. This CDR3 has 15 residues. The CDR3 nucleotides are TGTGCCAGCTCACCTCTTGCGGGGGAATACAATGAGCAGTTCTTC. Amino acids: CASSPLAGEYNEQFF.

A single count supports this clone. One end of the junction does not line up with germline, which may come from a read error. V gene TRBV19 combines with J gene TRBJ1-4; D gene uncertain. Germline CDR1 LNHDA, CDR2 SQIVND (reference sequence). The CDR3 runs 15 residues. The CDR3 nucleotides read TGTGTCAGTAGTACCCCGGACGGTGGAGGCGAAAAACTGTTTTTT. Its protein is CVSSTPDGGGEKLFF.

This chain links TRBV28 with TRBJ2-2; 8 bases are shared with TRBD1. This CDR3 is built from 13 residues. Germline CDR1 reads MDHEN; CDR2 reads SYDVKM. V trimming: 10 bases; J trimming: 4 bases; junction bases outside the gene matches: 5. In nucleotides, the CDR3 is TGTGCCACGCAGGGACAGGCCACCGGGGAGCTGTTTTTT. This gives the protein CATQGQATGELFF.

The V gene is TRBV27, the J gene TRBJ2-5; TRBD2 is a possible D gene (6 bases). This CDR3 comprises 16 residues. V dropped 6 bases and J dropped 5 bases, with 22 bases sitting between them. Germline V lookup: CDR1 MNHEY, CDR2 SMNVEV (reference sequence). The CDR3 DNA reads as TGTGCCAGCAGCGCCGGACCCCCGGGAGTGGGGGAGACCCAGTACTTC. This codes for CASSAGPPGVGETQYF.

V gene TRBV6-6 combines with J gene TRBJ1-5; D unclear. The CDR3 extends over 13 amino acids. Germline V lookup: CDR1 MNHNY, CDR2 SVGAGI (reference sequence). The germline V and J ends were trimmed by 4 bases and 5 bases, with 9 bases remaining between them. The chain's CDR3 is CASSSNSYQPQHF. CDR3 DNA: TGTGCCAGCAGTTCTAACAGCTATCAGCCCCAGCATTTT.

CDR3: CASSVGSGVYTEAFF. The CDR3 nucleotides read TGTGCCAGCAGCGTGGGATCGGGGGTATACACTGAAGCTTTCTTT. This chain connects TRBV9 to TRBJ1-1; tentative D call: TRBD1 (5 bases). CDR3 length equals 15 residues. Germline CDR1 reads SGDLS; CDR2 reads YYNGEE. The V end lost 2 bases, the J end lost 3 bases, and 14 bases lay between the germline ends.

A remark on this clone: Other DNA sequences from this sample encode an identical CDR3 as well. V and J are TRBV5-1 and TRBJ2-5; 9 bases line up with TRBD1. Germline V lookup: CDR1 SGHRS, CDR2 YFSETQ. The junction had 3 bases not matched to a gene; V was cut back by 4 bases and J by 2 bases. This CDR3 comprises 14 residues. The CDR3 bases are TGCGCCAGCAGCACGGGACAGGGACAAGAGACCCAGTACTTC. Amino acids: CASSTGQGQETQYF.

This clone was seen a handful of times. The chain uses TRBV7-9 and TRBJ1-6, with D perhaps matching TRBD1 (5 bases). Germline CDR1 SEHNR, CDR2 FQNEAQ (reference sequence). Trimming took off 4 bases at V and 5 bases at J, with 15 bases between the two ends. The CDR3 spans 16 residues. The CDR3 sequence: CASSSTPGGNNSPLHF. CDR3 coding DNA: TGTGCCAGCAGCTCTACCCCGGGGGGAAATAATTCACCCCTCCACTTT.

The V call is TRBV7-8, the J call TRBJ2-7, with D possibly TRBD2 on 7 matching bases. Trimming shortened V by 1 base and J by 7 bases, and 20 bases separated the two germline ends. This CDR3 comprises 16 residues. Germline values: CDR1 SGHVS, CDR2 FQNEAQ. The chain's CDR3 is CASSLVGGGSSGEQYF. The CDR3 region has the DNA TGTGCCAGCAGCTTAGTCGGGGGCGGGAGCTCTGGGGAGCAGTACTTC.

The V and J genes are TRBV5-6 and TRBJ2-5, with a tentative D call TRBD1 (5 bases). Germline CDR1 SGHDT, CDR2 YYEEEE. This CDR3 spans 14 amino acids. Between the trimmed V and J ends, which lost 4 bases and 4 bases, there was a span of 14 bases. DNA for the CDR3: TGTGCCAGCAGCCGTCAGGGAAGTGGAGAGACCCAGTACTTC. It is translated as CASSRQGSGETQYF.